Reported below is one T cell receptor (beta chain). This clone was picked up one time. The specificity of this receptor is unknown. The sample holds no much larger clone one base away, and base qualities are not on file. Spanning cysteine to phenylalanine, the CDR3 consists of 15 amino acids. CDR3 DNA is the only sequence kept; it has 45 bases, read in frame from the first base. Reading the germline V gene (reference sequence) gives CDR1 GTSNPN and CDR2 SVGIG. From V the trimming removes 4 bases and from J it removes 8 bases, while the gene matches leave 9 bases of the junction unaccounted for. This entry is derived from a study of shared clonotypes between healthy human individuals (dated by TCRdb to about 2020). For the study in its entirety: The cohort comprised two women and three men aged 18 to 49 years. To increase sequencing depth and limit assay-specific biases, TCR repertoire library preparation and sequencing were carried out by different laboratories using diverse techniques. For each donor, CD4 naive and CD4 memory were each run on three plates, CD8 naive on two plates, and CD8 memory on one plate. Leukapheresis yielded between about 0.85 and 10 billion PBMCs per donor. Blood TCR repertoires of roughly five healthy adults were deeply sequenced to estimate repertoire size and the extent of clonotype sharing between individuals.

The donors were healthy, HIV-negative adults with no recently reported acute infections or vaccinations. All donors were Caucasian adults living in Nashville, Tennessee, USA. Magnetic negative selection was used to enrich CD4+ T cells, after which naive cells were positively selected on CD45RA and the negative fraction became the memory subset. Blood was obtained by leukapheresis, after which PBMCs were separated by Ficoll-Histopaque density gradient centrifugation and cryopreserved in liquid nitrogen vapor phase. Analytical flow cytometry was used to check the purity and quantity of each magnetically sorted T cell population. Each sorted fraction had its genomic DNA isolated and then quantified by UV absorbance on a Nanodrop 2000c. The paper as a whole reports these results and caveats: About 4.5% of naive CD4, roughly 3.6% of naive CD8, about 2.4% of memory CD4, and 0.4% of memory CD8 clonotypes were shared across several donors. Naive subsets generally had larger estimated clonotype richness than memory subsets did. Based on pairwise subsampling, the degree of clonotype sharing among donors was expected to be affected by sequencing depth. Sampling was restricted to blood, and TCR repertoires in tissue are likely to differ from TCR repertoires in blood. The genetic and exposure-history diversity represented was limited by the small number of donors. Higher generation probabilities were observed for clonotypes shared by all four sorted-subset donors than for non-shared clonotypes. Even with the large sequencing depth, rarefaction of the sorted-subset datasets indicated that sequencing was incomplete.

TCR CDR3 regions were amplified from genomic DNA by multiplex PCR using the deep immunoSEQ assay. Extracted genomic DNA from each cell subset was spread evenly across all wells of several immunoSEQ 96-well plates, with each plate serving as a replicate. For sorted subsets, each replicate PCR was loaded with about 0.2 ug genomic DNA, equivalent to 30,000 to 35,000 T cell genomes. Purified libraries were measured with a Qubit 3.0 fluorometer, size-checked on a Bioanalyzer 2100, and measured again with the KAPA Library Quantification kit. A separate single-read 150-cycle Illumina NextSeq 550 flow cell was used to sequence each immunoSEQ 96-well plate. As for how the authors treated the data: Because the immunoSEQ output held only junctional sequences and lacked quality scores, the filtering could not match the filtering applied to full-length reads. Sequences were annotated with PyIR, a Python wrapper for IgBLAST v1.9, and V/J genes and CDR3 were assigned using IMGT germline references. Reads with weak V/J assignments (E-value above 1e-6), missing CDR3, stop codons, out-of-frame junctions, or ambiguous translated residues were removed. V3J clonotypes were defined as sequences sharing the same inferred V gene, J gene, and CDR3 amino acid sequence. To compute the percentage overlap between repertoires, the number of shared unique clonotypes was divided by the size of the smaller repertoire. RTK rarefaction, the Chao1 estimator, and Recon v2.1 estimates of unobserved clonotypes were used to assess repertoire richness. OLGA was used to compute generation probabilities for all TCRbeta clonotypes that the gDNA method yielded from a handful of donors. TCRdb holds this immuneACCESS table with in-frame rearrangements only. Some clones are missing; in checked studies, unresolved V genes explain under half, and the rest has no known cause. V, J and clone size are those of that table, while D and trimming were read from the DNA. The sample records about 600,000 clones, about 96% of which are singletons. The leading ten clones occupy approximately 0.057% of the sample.

This receptor was obtained from a young woman in good health. This chain joins TRBV30 to TRBJ1-4; 11 bases in the junction line up with TRBD1. Sequenced input: naive CD4+ T cells sorted from blood. The cell subset or site label, as the study defines it: CD45RA+ positively selected. Here is the DNA: TGTGCCTGGACCGGGACAGGGGGTGGAAGGGAAAAACTGTTTTTT. It codes for CAWTGTGGGREKLFF.